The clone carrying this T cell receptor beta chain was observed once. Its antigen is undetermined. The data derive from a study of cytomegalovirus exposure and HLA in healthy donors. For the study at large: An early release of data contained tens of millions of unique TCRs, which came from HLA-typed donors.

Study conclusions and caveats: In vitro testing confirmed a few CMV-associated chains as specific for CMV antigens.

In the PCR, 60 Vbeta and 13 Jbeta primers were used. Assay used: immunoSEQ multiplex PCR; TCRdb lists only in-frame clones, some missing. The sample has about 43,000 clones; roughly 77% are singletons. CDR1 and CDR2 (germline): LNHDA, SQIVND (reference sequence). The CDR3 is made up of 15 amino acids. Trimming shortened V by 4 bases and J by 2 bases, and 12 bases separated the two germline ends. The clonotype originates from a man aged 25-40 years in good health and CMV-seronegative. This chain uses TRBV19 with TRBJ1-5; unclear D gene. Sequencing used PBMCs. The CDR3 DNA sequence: TGTGCCAGTAGTAACCGGGAGGGAGGCAATCAGCCCCAGCATTTT. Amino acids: CASSNREGGNQPQHF.